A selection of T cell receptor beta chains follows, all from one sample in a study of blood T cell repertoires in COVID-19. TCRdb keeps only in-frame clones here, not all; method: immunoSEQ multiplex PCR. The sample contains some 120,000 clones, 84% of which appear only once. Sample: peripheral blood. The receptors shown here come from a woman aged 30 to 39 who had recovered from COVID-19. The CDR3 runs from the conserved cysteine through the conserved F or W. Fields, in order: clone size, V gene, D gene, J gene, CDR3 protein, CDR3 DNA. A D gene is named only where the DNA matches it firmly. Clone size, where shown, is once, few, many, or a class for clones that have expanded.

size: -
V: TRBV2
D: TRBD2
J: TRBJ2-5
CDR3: CASSATSGGRKTQYF
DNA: TGTGCCAGCAGTGCGACTAGCGGGGGTAGGAAGACCCAGTACTTC

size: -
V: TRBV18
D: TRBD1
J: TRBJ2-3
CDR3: CASSHRGQSTDTQYF
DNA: TGTGCCAGCTCACACAGGGGCCAGAGCACAGATACGCAGTATTTT

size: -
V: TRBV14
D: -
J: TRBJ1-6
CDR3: CASSQDSYSPLHF
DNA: TGTGCCAGCAGCCAAGACAGTTACTCACCCCTCCACTTT

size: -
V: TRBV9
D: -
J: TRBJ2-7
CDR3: CASSEDRGEQYF
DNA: TGTGCCAGCAGCGAGGACCGGGGCGAGCAGTACTTC

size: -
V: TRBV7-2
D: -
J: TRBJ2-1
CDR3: CASSLGFGGWGENNEQFF
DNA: TGTGCCAGCAGCTTAGGGTTTGGTGGCTGGGGGGAAAACAATGAGCAGTTCTTC

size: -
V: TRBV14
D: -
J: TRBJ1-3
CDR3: CASSQSSGVGNTIYF
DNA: TGTGCCAGCAGCCAATCGTCCGGGGTTGGAAACACCATATATTTT

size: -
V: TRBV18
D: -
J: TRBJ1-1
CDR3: CASSPQGYTEAFF
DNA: TGTGCCAGCTCACCGCAGGGCTACACTGAAGCTTTCTTT

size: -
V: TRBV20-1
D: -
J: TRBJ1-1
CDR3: CSARGRVRAFF
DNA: TGCAGTGCTAGAGGCAGGGTCCGCGCTTTCTTT

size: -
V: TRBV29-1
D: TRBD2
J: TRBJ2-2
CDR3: CSVVSGGSNTGELFF
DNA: TGCAGCGTCGTTAGCGGGGGGTCCAACACCGGGGAGCTGTTTTTT

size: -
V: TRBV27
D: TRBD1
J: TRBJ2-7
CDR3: CASSLSTTGDYEQYF
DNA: TGTGCCAGCAGTTTATCCACAACAGGGGACTACGAGCAGTACTTC

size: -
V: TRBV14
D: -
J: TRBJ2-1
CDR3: CASSSHLAETSYNEQFF
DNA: TGTGCCAGCAGCTCACATTTAGCGGAAACCTCCTACAATGAGCAGTTCTTC

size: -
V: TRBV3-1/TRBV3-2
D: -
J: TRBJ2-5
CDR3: CASSAPGVVGETQYF
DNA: TGTGCCAGCAGCGCCCCAGGGGTCGTCGGGGAGACCCAGTACTTC

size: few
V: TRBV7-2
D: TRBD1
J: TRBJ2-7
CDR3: CASSPMTGSSYEQYF
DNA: TGTGCCAGCAGCCCTATGACAGGGTCCTCCTACGAGCAGTACTTC

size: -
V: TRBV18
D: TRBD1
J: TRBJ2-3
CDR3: CASSPPRDRDVDTQYF
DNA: TGTGCCAGCTCACCCCCAAGGGACAGGGACGTAGATACGCAGTATTTT

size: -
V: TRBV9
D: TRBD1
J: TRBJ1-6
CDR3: CASSASGTGDNSPLHF
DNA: TGTGCCAGCAGCGCATCCGGGACAGGGGACAATTCACCCCTCCACTTT

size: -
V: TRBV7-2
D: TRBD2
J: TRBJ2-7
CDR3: CASSSSGTPQEQYF
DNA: TGTGCCAGCAGCTCCAGCGGGACCCCCCAGGAGCAGTACTTC

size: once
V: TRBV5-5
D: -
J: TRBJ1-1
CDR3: CASSSSMNTEAFF
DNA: TGTGCCAGCAGCTCCAGTATGAACACTGAAGCTTTCTTT

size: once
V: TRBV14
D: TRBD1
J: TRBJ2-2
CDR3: CASSPTGITGELFF
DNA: TGTGCCAGCAGCCCGACAGGGATAACCGGGGAGCTGTTTTTT

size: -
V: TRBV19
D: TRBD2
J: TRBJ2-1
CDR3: CATGGAGRNEQFF
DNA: TGTGCCACCGGGGGGGCAGGGAGGAATGAGCAGTTCTTC

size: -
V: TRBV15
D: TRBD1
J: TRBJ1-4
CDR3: CATSRDLGTADATNEKLFF
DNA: TGTGCCACCAGCAGAGATCTAGGGACAGCCGATGCAACTAATGAAAAACTGTTTTTT

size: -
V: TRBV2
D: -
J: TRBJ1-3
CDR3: CASAGGARFFSGNTIYF
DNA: TGTGCCAGCGCCGGGGGGGCACGGTTCTTCTCTGGAAACACCATATATTTT

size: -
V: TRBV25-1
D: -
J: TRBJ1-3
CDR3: CASTSGLFSGNTIYF
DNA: TGTGCCAGCACCTCCGGACTGTTCTCTGGAAACACCATATATTTT

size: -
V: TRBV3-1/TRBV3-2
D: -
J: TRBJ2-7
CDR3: CASSQDYSGEQYF
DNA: TGTGCCAGCAGCCAAGACTACAGTGGTGAGCAGTACTTC

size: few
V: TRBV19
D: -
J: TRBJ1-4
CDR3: CASTSTGELGEKLFF
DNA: TGTGCCAGTACCTCGACAGGCGAACTCGGTGAAAAACTGTTTTTT

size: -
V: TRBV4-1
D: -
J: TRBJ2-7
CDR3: CASSQGPGTYEQYF
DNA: TGCGCCAGCAGCCAGGGCCCGGGGACCTACGAGCAGTACTTC

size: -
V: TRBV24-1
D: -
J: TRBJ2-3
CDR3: CATSDSEAGSTDTQYF
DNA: TGTGCCACCAGTGATTCAGAGGCAGGGAGCACAGATACGCAGTATTTT

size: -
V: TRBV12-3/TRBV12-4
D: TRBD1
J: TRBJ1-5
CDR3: CASSSDRGRPQHF
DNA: TGTGCCAGCAGTTCGGACAGGGGGAGGCCCCAGCATTTT

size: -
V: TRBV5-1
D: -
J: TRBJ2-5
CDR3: CASSLVAGHQETQYF
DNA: TGCGCCAGCAGCTTGGTCGCAGGTCACCAAGAGACCCAGTACTTC

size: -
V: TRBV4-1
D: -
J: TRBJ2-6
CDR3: CASSQEGKGNPGANVLTF
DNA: TGCGCCAGCAGCCAAGAAGGAAAGGGGAACCCTGGGGCCAACGTCCTGACTTTC

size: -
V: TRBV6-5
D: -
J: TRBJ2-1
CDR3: CASTSGVSGYNEQFF
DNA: TGTGCCAGCACCTCCGGAGTAAGCGGCTACAATGAGCAGTTCTTC

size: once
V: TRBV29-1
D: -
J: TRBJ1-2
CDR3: CSVHEGYTF
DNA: TGCAGCGTTCATGAGGGCTACACCTTC

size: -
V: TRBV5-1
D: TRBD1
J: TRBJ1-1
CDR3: CASSLRTGSDTEAFF
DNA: TGCGCCAGCAGCTTGAGGACAGGGTCGGACACTGAAGCTTTCTTT

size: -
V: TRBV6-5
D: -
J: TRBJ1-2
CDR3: CASSLGTTSWGYTF
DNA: TGTGCCAGCAGTTTGGGGACTACCTCTTGGGGCTACACCTTC

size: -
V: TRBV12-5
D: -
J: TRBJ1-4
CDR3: CASGHPGGGMKNEKLFF
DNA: TGTGCTAGTGGTCATCCCGGGGGGGGAATGAAGAATGAAAAACTGTTTTTT

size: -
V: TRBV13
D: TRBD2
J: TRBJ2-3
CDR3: CAISGGALTDTQYF
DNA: TGTGCCATCTCCGGGGGGGCCCTAACAGATACGCAGTATTTT

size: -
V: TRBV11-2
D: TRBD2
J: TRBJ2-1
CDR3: CASSLGEGPQGEQFF
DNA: TGTGCCAGCAGCTTAGGGGAGGGCCCCCAGGGTGAGCAGTTCTTC